A single sample gave rise to the 17 T cell receptor beta chains below, sequenced in a study of blood T cell repertoires in COVID-19. Assay used: immunoSEQ multiplex PCR; TCRdb lists only in-frame clones, some missing. The sample yields about 160,000 clones, about four fifths seen once. Sequencing used peripheral blood. The receptors stem from a man aged 55 to 70 with active or convalescent COVID-19.

V usage is TRBV28 and J usage is TRBJ1-5; TRBD1 matches 9 bases. With 5 bases clipped from V and 7 bases from J, the junction kept 9 bases outside the gene matches. CDR1 is MDHEN, CDR2 SYDVKM, per germline. This CDR3 contains 15 residues. The CDR3 DNA reads as TGTGCCAGCAGTCCCGGACAGGGGAAATACCAGCCCCAGCATTTT. Translation gives CASSPGQGKYQPQHF.

This chain links TRBV10-3 with TRBJ2-2; 8 positions agree with TRBD1. The CDR3 extends over 14 amino acids. Trimming removed 8 bases from V and 3 bases from J; junction bases left unmatched: 5. CDR1 ENHRY and CDR2 SYGVKD come from the germline V gene. CDR3 DNA: TGTGCCATCGGACAGGGTGCCCACACCGGGGAGCTGTTTTTT. Its protein is CAIGQGAHTGELFF.

The V gene is TRBV5-4, the J gene TRBJ1-2; unclear D gene. The CDR3 length is 12 residues. Germline lookup yields CDR1 SGHNT and CDR2 YYREEE (reference sequence). The V end lost 1 base, the J end lost 6 bases, and 7 bases lay between the germline ends. The CDR3 DNA reads as TGTGCCAGCAGCTTGAACCAGGATGGCTACACCTTC. Translating it yields CASSLNQDGYTF. Full variable domain (missing parts from reference TRBV5-4 and TRBJ1-2): ETGVTQSPTHLIKTRGQQVTLRCSSQSGHNTVSWYQQALGQGPQFIFQYYREEENGRGNFPPRFSGLQFPNYSSELNVNALELDDSALYLCASSLNQDGYTFGSGTRLTVV.

This sequence joins TRBV19 and TRBJ1-4; D unclear. From germline, CDR1 is LNHDA and CDR2 SQIVND (reference sequence). This CDR3 comprises 17 residues. Trimming stripped 1 base from V and 6 bases from J, with 18 bases between. Written as DNA, the CDR3 is TGTGCCAGTAGTATAGGTTTTATTCTAAACCGCGATGAAAAACTGTTTTTT. Translated: CASSIGFILNRDEKLFF.

V and J are TRBV18 and TRBJ2-7; 8 nucleotides line up with TRBD1. The CDR3 is made up of 14 amino acids. CDR1 KGHSH and CDR2 LQKENI come from the germline V gene. The V and J ends lost 6 bases and 4 bases, in that order; junction bases with no gene match: 8. CDR3 in amino acids: CASSRGQGPYEQYF. The CDR3 coding sequence is TGTGCCAGCTCGCGCGGACAGGGCCCTTACGAGCAGTACTTC.

This rearrangement joins TRBV6-5 to TRBJ1-1; D might be TRBD1 (5 bases). The V gene lost 6 bases and the J gene lost 8 bases, with 16 bases spanning the gap. This CDR3 has 13 amino acids. Germline V lookup: CDR1 MNHEY, CDR2 SVGAGI. This chain's CDR3 is CASSGRALEEAFF. The CDR3 DNA follows: TGTGCCAGCAGCGGCAGGGCCCTGGAAGAAGCTTTCTTT.

CDR3 sequence (DNA): TGTGCCGGGGGGGGACAGGGCGAATATGGCTACACCTTC. Encoded protein: CAGGGQGEYGYTF. The rearrangement joins TRBV6-6 to TRBJ1-2; 9 bases line up with TRBD1. This CDR3 has 13 residues. The V and J ends lost 11 bases and 5 bases, in that order; junction bases with no gene match: 9. In germline, CDR1 is MNHNY, CDR2 SVGAGI (reference sequence).

The CDR3 bases are TGTGCCAGCAGCCTAAAGGAGGGCAATCAGCCCCAGCATTTT. Translation gives CASSLKEGNQPQHF. The chain is built from TRBV6-5 and TRBJ1-5; no clear D. The V end lost 6 bases, the J end lost 2 bases, and 11 bases lay between the germline ends. The CDR3 is 14 residues long. Germline loops: CDR1 MNHEY, CDR2 SVGAGI.

The chain is built from TRBV6-2 or TRBV6-3 and TRBJ2-5; 7 bases agree with TRBD2. The CDR3 extends over 16 amino acids. V was pared by 2 bases and J by 4 bases, with 10 bases of the junction left unmatched. Per germline, CDR1 MNHEY and CDR2 SVGEGT. The CDR3 region is CASSYDGGSGAETQYF. The CDR3 DNA sequence: TGTGCCAGCAGTTACGACGGGGGGTCAGGAGCAGAGACCCAGTACTTC.

The chain recombines TRBV9 with TRBJ2-1; 12 bases align to TRBD2. Unmatched junction bases numbered 9, after V lost 6 bases and J lost 8 bases. The CDR3 sequence is 15 residues long. Per germline, CDR1 SGDLS and CDR2 YYNGEE. The CDR3 sequence is CASTFRLAGVDEQFF. The CDR3 region has the DNA TGTGCCAGCACCTTCCGACTAGCGGGAGTTGATGAGCAGTTCTTC.

The chain uses TRBV3-1 (or the pseudogene TRBV3-2) and TRBJ2-7; no clear D gene. This CDR3 comprises 13 residues. Germline CDR1 reads LGHDT; CDR2 reads YNNKEL (reference sequence). The germline V and J ends were trimmed by 0 bases and 4 bases, with 7 bases remaining between them. The CDR3 nucleotides read TGTGCCAGCAGCCAAGATAGATGGTACGAGCAGTACTTC. It encodes CASSQDRWYEQYF.

The chain has TRBV6-7 and TRBJ2-2, with 14 bases identical to TRBD2. TRBV6-7 is sorted into the ORF group, with uncertain function. V lost 0 bases and J lost 1; bases outside the gene matches: 7. CDR3 length: 20 amino acids. CDR3 in amino acids: CASSYSKGLAGVGNTGELFF. As DNA, the CDR3 is TGTGCCAGCAGTTACTCGAAGGGACTAGCGGGAGTAGGGAACACCGGGGAGCTGTTTTTT.

The genes are TRBV29-1 and TRBJ2-1, with TRBD2 identical over 7 bases. The germline V gene has CDR1 SQVTM and CDR2 ANQGSEA. Losses at the gene ends were 0 bases for V and 12 bases for J; bases not matched to a gene: 8. This CDR3 comprises 13 residues. CDR3 nucleotide sequence: TGCAGCGTTGAAGATCTTGGACTAGTAGGGCAGTTCTTC. Its translation: CSVEDLGLVGQFF.

The sample holds a few counts of this clone. This chain joins TRBV7-9 and TRBJ2-6; a possible D gene is TRBD1 (5 bases). This CDR3 has 17 amino acids. V shed 2 bases and J shed 0 bases, with 11 bases lying between them. Per the germline V gene, CDR1 is SEHNR and CDR2 is FQNEAQ (reference sequence). The CDR3 DNA sequence: TGTGCCAGCAGCTTAAGGGGCCCAAACTCTGGGGCCAACGTCCTGACTTTC. Translated, it gives CASSLRGPNSGANVLTF.

In its sample, this clone was seen a few times. V gene TRBV24-1 combines with J gene TRBJ1-2; D not certain. The CDR3 covers 11 residues. Trimming left V 5 bases short and J 8 bases short, with 8 bases between. The germline V gene encodes CDR1 KGHDR and CDR2 SFDVKD. The CDR3 DNA reads TGTGCCACCAGTGCCGGCGGGGGCTACACCTTC. Protein sequence: CATSAGGGYTF.

V usage is TRBV28 and J usage is TRBJ2-7, with 8 nucleotides matching TRBD2. V lost 6 bases and J lost 3; bases outside the gene matches: 10. This CDR3 spans 15 amino acids. CDR1 is MDHEN, CDR2 SYDVKM, per germline. CDR3 sequence: CASRTGRLAGYEQYF. In nucleotides, the CDR3 is TGTGCCAGCAGGACTGGGAGGCTAGCGGGCTACGAGCAGTACTTC.

J is TRBJ1-5 and V is TRBV9; 8 bases are a match to TRBD1. The CDR3 is 14 residues long. The germline V gene encodes CDR1 SGDLS and CDR2 YYNGEE. The V and J ends lost 3 bases and 4 bases, in that order; junction bases with no gene match: 3. The CDR3 nucleotides read TGTGCCAGCAGCGCACAGGGGGGGAATCAGCCCCAGCATTTT. It specifies CASSAQGGNQPQHF.